The sequence of this TCR beta chain was determined in a study of cytomegalovirus exposure and HLA in healthy donors. Use of 60 Vbeta and 13 Jbeta primers characterized the PCR. Generated by immunoSEQ multiplex PCR, the TCRdb table keeps only in-frame clones and is missing some. The table shows approximately 130,000 clones, with around 85% occurring only once. The receptor was isolated from a boy between 10 and 17 years old in good health and CMV-seronegative. Sequenced material: PBMCs.

The CDR3 sequence: CASSLSIGKGYTF. In DNA form, the CDR3 reads TGTGCCAGCAGTTTATCAATCGGGAAAGGCTACACCTTC. The genes are TRBV27 and TRBJ1-2; no firm D call. Trimming cost V 0 bases and J 8 bases, with 10 bases left between them. This CDR3 has 13 residues. Germline V gives CDR1 MNHEY, CDR2 SMNVEV (reference sequence).